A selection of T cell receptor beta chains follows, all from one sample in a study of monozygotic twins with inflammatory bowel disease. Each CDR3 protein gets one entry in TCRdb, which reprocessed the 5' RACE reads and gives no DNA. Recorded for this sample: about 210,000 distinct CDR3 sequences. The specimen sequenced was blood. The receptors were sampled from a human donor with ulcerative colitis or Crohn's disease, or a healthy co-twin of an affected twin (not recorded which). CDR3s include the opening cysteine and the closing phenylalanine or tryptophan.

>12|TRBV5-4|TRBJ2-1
CASSRDFDEQFF
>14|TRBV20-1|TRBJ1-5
CSARVPGGNQPQHF
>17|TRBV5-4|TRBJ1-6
CASSSGRTGQGNSPLHF
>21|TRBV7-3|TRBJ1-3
CASSLDSLGSSAGLAGNTIYF
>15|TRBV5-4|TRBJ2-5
CASSLGGTLSETQYF
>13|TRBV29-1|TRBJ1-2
CSVEDRNNYGYTF
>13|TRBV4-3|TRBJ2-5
CASSRGRMQTQYF
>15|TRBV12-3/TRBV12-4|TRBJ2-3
CASSQPRTTSHTQYF
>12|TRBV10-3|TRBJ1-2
CAINEPENGYTF
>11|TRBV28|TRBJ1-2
CASRGPYGYTF
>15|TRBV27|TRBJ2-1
CASSLAGVSYNEQFF
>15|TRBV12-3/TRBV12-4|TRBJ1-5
CASSLSAYSNQPQHF
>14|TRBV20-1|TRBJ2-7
CSAPPGTSGTEQYF
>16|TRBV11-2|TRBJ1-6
CASSLLSTGGNSPLHF
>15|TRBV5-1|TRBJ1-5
CASSFSGGINQPQHF